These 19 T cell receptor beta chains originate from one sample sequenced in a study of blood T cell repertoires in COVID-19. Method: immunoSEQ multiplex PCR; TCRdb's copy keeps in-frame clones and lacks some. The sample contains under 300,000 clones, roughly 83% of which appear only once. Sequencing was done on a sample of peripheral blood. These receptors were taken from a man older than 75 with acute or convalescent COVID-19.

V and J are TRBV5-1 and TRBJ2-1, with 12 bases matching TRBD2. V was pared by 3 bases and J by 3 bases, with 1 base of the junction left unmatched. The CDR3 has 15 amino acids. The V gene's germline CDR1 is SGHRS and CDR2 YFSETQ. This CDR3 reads CASSWGLAGYNEQFF. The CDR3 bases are TGCGCCAGCAGCTGGGGACTAGCGGGCTACAATGAGCAGTTCTTC. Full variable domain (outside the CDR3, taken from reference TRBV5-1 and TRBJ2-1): KAGVTQTPRYLIKTRGQQVTLSCSPISGHRSVSWYQQTPGQGLQFLFEYFSETQRNKGNFPGRFSGRQFSNSRSEMNVSTLELGDSALYLCASSWGLAGYNEQFFGPGTRLTVL.

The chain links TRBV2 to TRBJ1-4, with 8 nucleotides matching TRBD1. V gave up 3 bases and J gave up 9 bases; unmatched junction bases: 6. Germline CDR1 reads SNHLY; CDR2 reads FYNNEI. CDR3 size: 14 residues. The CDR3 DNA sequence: TGTGCCAGCAGTGAGGACAGGGCGGGCAAAAAACTGTTTTTT. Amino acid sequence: CASSEDRAGKKLFF.

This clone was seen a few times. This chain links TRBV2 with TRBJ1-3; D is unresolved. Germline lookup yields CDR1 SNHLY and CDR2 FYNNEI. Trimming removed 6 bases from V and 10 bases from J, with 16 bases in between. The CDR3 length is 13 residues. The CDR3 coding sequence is TGTGCCAGCAGGGCGAGCCCCGGCGGGACCATATATTTT. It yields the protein CASRASPGGTIYF. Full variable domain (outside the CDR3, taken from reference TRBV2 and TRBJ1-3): EPEVTQTPSHQVTQMGQEVILRCVPISNHLYFYWYRQILGQKVEFLVSFYNNEISEKSEIFDDQFSVERPDGSNFTLKIRSTKLEDSAMYFCASRASPGGTIYFGEGSWLTVV.

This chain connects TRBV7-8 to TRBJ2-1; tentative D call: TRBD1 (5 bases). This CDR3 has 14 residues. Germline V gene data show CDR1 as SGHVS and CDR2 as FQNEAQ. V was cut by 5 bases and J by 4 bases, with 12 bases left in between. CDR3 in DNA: TGTGCCAGCAGCCCCGGTGACAGTTACAATGAGCAGTTCTTC. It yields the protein CASSPGDSYNEQFF.

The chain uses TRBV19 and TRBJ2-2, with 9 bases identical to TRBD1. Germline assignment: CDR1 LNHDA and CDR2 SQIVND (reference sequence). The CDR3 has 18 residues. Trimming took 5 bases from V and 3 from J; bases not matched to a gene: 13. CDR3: CASSPLGRGQGDTGELFF. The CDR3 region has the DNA TGTGCCAGTAGTCCCCTAGGGCGGGGACAGGGAGACACCGGGGAGCTGTTTTTT.

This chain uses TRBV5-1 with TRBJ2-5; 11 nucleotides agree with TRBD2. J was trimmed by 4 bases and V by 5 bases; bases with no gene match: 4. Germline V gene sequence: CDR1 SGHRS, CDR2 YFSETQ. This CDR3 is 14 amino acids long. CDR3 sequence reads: CASRYGLAGETQYF. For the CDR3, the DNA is TGCGCCAGCAGGTACGGACTAGCGGGAGAGACCCAGTACTTC.

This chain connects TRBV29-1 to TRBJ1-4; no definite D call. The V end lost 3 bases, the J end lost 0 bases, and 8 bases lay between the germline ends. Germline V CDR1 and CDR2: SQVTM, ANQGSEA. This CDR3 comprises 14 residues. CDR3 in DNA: TGCAGCGTTGAGCGCGACACAACTAATGAAAAACTGTTTTTT. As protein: CSVERDTTNEKLFF.

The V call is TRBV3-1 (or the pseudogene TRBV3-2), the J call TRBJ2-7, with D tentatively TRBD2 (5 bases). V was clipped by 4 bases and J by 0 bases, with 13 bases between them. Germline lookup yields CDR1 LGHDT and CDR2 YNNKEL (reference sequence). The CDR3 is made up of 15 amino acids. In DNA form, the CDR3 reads TGTGCCAGCAGCCCCCCCGGGGTCTCCTCCTACGAGCAGTACTTC. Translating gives CASSPPGVSSYEQYF.

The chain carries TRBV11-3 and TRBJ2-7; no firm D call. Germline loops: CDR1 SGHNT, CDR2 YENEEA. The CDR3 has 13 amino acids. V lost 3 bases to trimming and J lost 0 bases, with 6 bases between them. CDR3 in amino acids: CASSFSVSYEQYF. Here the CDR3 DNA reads TGTGCCAGCAGCTTTTCCGTCTCCTACGAGCAGTACTTC.

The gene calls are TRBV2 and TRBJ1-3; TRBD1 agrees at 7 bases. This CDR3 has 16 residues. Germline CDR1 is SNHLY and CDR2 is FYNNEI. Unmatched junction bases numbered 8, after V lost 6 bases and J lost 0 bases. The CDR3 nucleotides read TGTGCCAGCAGGACTATACAGGGGTTCTCTGGAAACACCATATATTTT. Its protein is CASRTIQGFSGNTIYF.

For the CDR3, the DNA is TGTGCCAGCAGTTTGGAGGGGACAGGGGATTCACCCCTCCACTTT. This gives the protein CASSLEGTGDSPLHF. The chain employs TRBV27 and TRBJ1-6; 10 nucleotides align to TRBD1. Trimming took 3 bases from V and 8 from J; bases not matched to a gene: 4. Germline CDR1 MNHEY, CDR2 SMNVEV (reference sequence). CDR3 length: 15 amino acids.

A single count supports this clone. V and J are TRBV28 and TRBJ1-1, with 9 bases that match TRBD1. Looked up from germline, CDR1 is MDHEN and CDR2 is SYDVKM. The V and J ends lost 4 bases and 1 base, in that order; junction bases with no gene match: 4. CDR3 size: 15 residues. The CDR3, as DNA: TGTGCCAGCAGTTCACAGGGGGCGGCGAACACTGAAGCTTTCTTT. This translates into CASSSQGAANTEAFF.

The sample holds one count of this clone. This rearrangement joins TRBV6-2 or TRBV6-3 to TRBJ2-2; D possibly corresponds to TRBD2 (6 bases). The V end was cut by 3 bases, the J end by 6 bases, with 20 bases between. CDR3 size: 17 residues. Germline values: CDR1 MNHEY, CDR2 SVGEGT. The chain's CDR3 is CASSYGNSGIRAGELFF. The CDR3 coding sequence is TGTGCCAGCAGTTATGGGAATAGCGGTATAAGGGCCGGGGAGCTGTTTTTT.

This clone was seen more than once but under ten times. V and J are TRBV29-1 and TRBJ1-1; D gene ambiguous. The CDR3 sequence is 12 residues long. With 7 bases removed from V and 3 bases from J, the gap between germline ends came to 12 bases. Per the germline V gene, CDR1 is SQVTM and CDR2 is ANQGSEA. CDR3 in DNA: TGCAGCGGGGGATCTTCGGACACTGAAGCTTTCTTT. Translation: CSGGSSDTEAFF.

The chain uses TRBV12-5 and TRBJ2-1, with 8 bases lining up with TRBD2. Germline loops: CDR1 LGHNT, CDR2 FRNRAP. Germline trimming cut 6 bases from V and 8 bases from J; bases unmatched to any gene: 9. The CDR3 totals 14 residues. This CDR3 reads CASGPGGSVDEQFF. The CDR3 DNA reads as TGTGCTAGTGGCCCGGGAGGGAGCGTGGATGAGCAGTTCTTC.

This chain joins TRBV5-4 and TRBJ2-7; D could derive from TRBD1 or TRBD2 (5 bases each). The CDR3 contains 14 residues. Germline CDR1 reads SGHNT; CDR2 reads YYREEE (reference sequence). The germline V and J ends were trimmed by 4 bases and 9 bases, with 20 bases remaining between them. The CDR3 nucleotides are TGTGCCAGCAGCCTGGGGACGGACCCACTAGGGCAGTACTTC. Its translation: CASSLGTDPLGQYF. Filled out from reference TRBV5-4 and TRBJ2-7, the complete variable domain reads ETGVTQSPTHLIKTRGQQVTLRCSSQSGHNTVSWYQQALGQGPQFIFQYYREEENGRGNFPPRFSGLQFPNYSSELNVNALELDDSALYLCASSLGTDPLGQYFGPGTRLTVT.

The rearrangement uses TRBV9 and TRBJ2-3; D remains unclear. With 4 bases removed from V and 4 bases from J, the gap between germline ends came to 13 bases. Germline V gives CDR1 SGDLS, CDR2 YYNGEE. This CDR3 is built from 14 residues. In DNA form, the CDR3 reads TGTGCCAGCAGCCGCCAGTCTGCTCCAGATACGCAGTATTTT. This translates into CASSRQSAPDTQYF.

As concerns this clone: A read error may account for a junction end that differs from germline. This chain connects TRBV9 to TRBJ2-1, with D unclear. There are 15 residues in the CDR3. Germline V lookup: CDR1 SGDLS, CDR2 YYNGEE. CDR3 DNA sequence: TGTGCCAGCAGCGTCCTAGGTGCCTCCTTCAATGAGCAGTTCTTC. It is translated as CASSVLGASFNEQFF. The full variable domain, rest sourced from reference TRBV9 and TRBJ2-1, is DSGVTQTPKHLITATGQRVTLRCSPRSGDLSVYWYQQSLDQGLQFLIQYYNGEERAKGNILERFSAQQFPDLHSELNLSSLELGDSALYFCASSVLGASFNEQFFGPGTRLTVL.

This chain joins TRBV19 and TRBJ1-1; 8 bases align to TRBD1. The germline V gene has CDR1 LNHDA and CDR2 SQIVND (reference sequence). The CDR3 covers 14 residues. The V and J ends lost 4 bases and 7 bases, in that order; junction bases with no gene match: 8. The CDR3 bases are TGTGCCAGTAGTACTGTCCCGGGACAGGTTGAAGCTTTCTTT. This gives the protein CASSTVPGQVEAFF.